This TCR beta chain is from a study of T cell changes during pregnancy in multiple sclerosis. Germline-derived CDR1 and CDR2 are MNHEY and SMNVEV (reference sequence). After removal of 2 bases from V and 6 bases from J, the junction contained 6 bases not matched to a gene. This CDR3 is built from 14 residues. This clone appeared a single time. Libraries were prepared by immunoSEQ multiplex PCR; TCRdb keeps only in-frame clonotypes and omits some of them. This sample has tens of thousands of clones, with roughly 93% found just once. This sequence joins TRBV27 and TRBJ1-1, with 7 bases fitting TRBD1. The TCR sequence derives from a female donor with multiple sclerosis, enrolled in a pregnancy study. The material was peripheral blood, obtained in the second trimester of pregnancy. In nucleotides, the CDR3 is TGTGCCAGCAGTTTAGAGGGGGCGACTTCTGAAGCTTTCTTT. It codes for CASSLEGATSEAFF.